A selection of T cell receptor beta chains follows, all from one sample in a study of shared clonotypes between healthy human individuals. Generated by immunoSEQ multiplex PCR, the TCRdb table keeps only in-frame clones and is missing some. The sample lists under 200,000 clones; just under 95% were seen once. The sequenced sample consisted of naive CD4+ T cells sorted from blood. The source of these receptors is a woman between 25 and 40 years old in good health. The CDR3 runs from the conserved cysteine through the conserved F or W. A D gene is named only where the DNA matches it firmly. Rows may omit the clone size; those that give it use once, few, many or a size class.

j_call: TRBJ1-1
v_call: TRBV19
d_call: TRBD1
clone_size: NA
cdr3_nt: TGTGCCAGTAGGGATCAGGGGGCGCGTACTGAAGCTTTCTTT
cdr3_aa: CASRDQGARTEAFF

j_call: TRBJ2-2
v_call: TRBV27
d_call: NA
clone_size: once
cdr3_nt: TGTGCCAGCAGTCCCGGACGGGAGATCACCGGGGAGCTGTTTTTT
cdr3_aa: CASSPGREITGELFF

j_call: TRBJ2-3
v_call: TRBV5-5
d_call: NA
clone_size: NA
cdr3_nt: TGTGCCAGCAGCCGCGGAGACACAACAGATACGCAGTATTTT
cdr3_aa: CASSRGDTTDTQYF

j_call: TRBJ2-7
v_call: TRBV5-4
d_call: TRBD2
clone_size: NA
cdr3_nt: TGTGCCAGCAGCTTAGAACTAGCGGGAGGCTACGAGCAGTACTTC
cdr3_aa: CASSLELAGGYEQYF

j_call: TRBJ1-3
v_call: TRBV18
d_call: NA
clone_size: NA
cdr3_nt: TGTGCCAGCTCACCTGGAAACACCATATATTTT
cdr3_aa: CASSPGNTIYF

j_call: TRBJ1-5
v_call: TRBV5-1
d_call: NA
clone_size: NA
cdr3_nt: TGCGCCAGCAGCCCCTGGGGGGGTCAGCCCCAGCATTTT
cdr3_aa: CASSPWGGQPQHF

j_call: TRBJ2-7
v_call: TRBV7-2
d_call: NA
clone_size: NA
cdr3_nt: TGTGCCAGCAGCGATCAGGGTTACGAGCAGTACTTC
cdr3_aa: CASSDQGYEQYF

j_call: TRBJ2-7
v_call: TRBV7-3
d_call: NA
clone_size: once
cdr3_nt: TGTGCCAGCAGCTTAACACCAGGGAAGGGCGAGCAGTACTTC
cdr3_aa: CASSLTPGKGEQYF

j_call: TRBJ2-6
v_call: TRBV28
d_call: NA
clone_size: NA
cdr3_nt: TGTGCCAGCAGTTTGGCTTCCCGGGCCAACGTCCTGACTTTC
cdr3_aa: CASSLASRANVLTF

j_call: TRBJ2-7
v_call: TRBV7-2
d_call: NA
clone_size: NA
cdr3_nt: TGTGCCACCTACTCGGGCCTGTGGACCGCCGAGCAGTACTTC
cdr3_aa: CATYSGLWTAEQYF

j_call: TRBJ1-2
v_call: TRBV27
d_call: TRBD1
clone_size: NA
cdr3_nt: TGTGCCAGCAGTTCAGTACCGGGACAGGGGACCTATGGCTACACCTTC
cdr3_aa: CASSSVPGQGTYGYTF

j_call: TRBJ1-2
v_call: TRBV5-4
d_call: NA
clone_size: NA
cdr3_nt: TGTGCCAGCAGCTTTTTCCCTAACAGGCAATTAAACTATGGCTACACCTTC
cdr3_aa: CASSFFPNRQLNYGYTF

j_call: TRBJ2-7
v_call: TRBV19
d_call: TRBD2
clone_size: NA
cdr3_nt: TGTGCCAGTAGTATGGATAGCGGGAGTGGCGCCGAGCAGTACTTC
cdr3_aa: CASSMDSGSGAEQYF

j_call: TRBJ1-3
v_call: TRBV7-2
d_call: NA
clone_size: NA
cdr3_nt: TGTGCCAGCAGCTTAGTCCGGGATGCGACGGGAAACACCATATATTTT
cdr3_aa: CASSLVRDATGNTIYF

j_call: TRBJ1-1
v_call: TRBV5-8
d_call: NA
clone_size: NA
cdr3_nt: TGTGCCAGCAGCTTAGTTGGGGGACATGAAGCTTTCTTT
cdr3_aa: CASSLVGGHEAFF

j_call: TRBJ2-7
v_call: TRBV18
d_call: TRBD2
clone_size: NA
cdr3_nt: TGTGCCAGCTCACCAACGCGGGAGCTCTCCTACGAGCAGTACTTC
cdr3_aa: CASSPTRELSYEQYF

j_call: TRBJ1-2
v_call: TRBV5-1
d_call: NA
clone_size: NA
cdr3_nt: TGCGCCAGCAGCCACGGGGCGGGTGGCTACACCTTC
cdr3_aa: CASSHGAGGYTF

j_call: TRBJ2-5
v_call: TRBV28
d_call: NA
clone_size: NA
cdr3_nt: TGTGCCAGCAGTTTAGCCGATGAGCAGTACTTC
cdr3_aa: CASSLADEQYF

j_call: TRBJ1-1
v_call: TRBV7-2
d_call: NA
clone_size: NA
cdr3_nt: TGTGCCAGCAGCCCGGACTATATGACTGAAGCTTTCTTT
cdr3_aa: CASSPDYMTEAFF

j_call: TRBJ2-7
v_call: TRBV28
d_call: TRBD2
clone_size: NA
cdr3_nt: TGTGCCAGCAGTTTGGCTAGCGGGCCTCCTCCCTACGAGCAGTACTTC
cdr3_aa: CASSLASGPPPYEQYF

j_call: TRBJ1-3
v_call: TRBV28
d_call: NA
clone_size: NA
cdr3_nt: TGTGCCAGCAGTTTCTTACGGGGGGGAGGAAACACCATATATTTT
cdr3_aa: CASSFLRGGGNTIYF

j_call: TRBJ2-2
v_call: TRBV7-7
d_call: TRBD2
clone_size: NA
cdr3_nt: TGTGCCAGCAGTCGGACTAGCGGGAGGCCGAACACCGGGGAGCTGTTTTTT
cdr3_aa: CASSRTSGRPNTGELFF

j_call: TRBJ2-7
v_call: TRBV10-1
d_call: NA
clone_size: NA
cdr3_nt: TGCGCCAGTCGCGGGGCCAACTCCTACGAGCAGTACTTC
cdr3_aa: CASRGANSYEQYF

j_call: TRBJ1-1
v_call: TRBV29-1
d_call: NA
clone_size: once
cdr3_nt: TGCAGCGCCGGTCCCACTGAAGCTTTCTTT
cdr3_aa: CSAGPTEAFF

j_call: TRBJ2-7
v_call: TRBV27
d_call: NA
clone_size: NA
cdr3_nt: TGTGCCAGCAGTTTAAGGGCAGGGTACTACGAGCAGTACTTC
cdr3_aa: CASSLRAGYYEQYF

j_call: TRBJ1-6
v_call: TRBV5-4
d_call: TRBD1
clone_size: once
cdr3_nt: TGTGCCAGCAGCATACTGACAGGGCTCAATAATTCACCCCTCCACTTT
cdr3_aa: CASSILTGLNNSPLHF

j_call: TRBJ1-4
v_call: TRBV16
d_call: NA
clone_size: NA
cdr3_nt: TGTGCCAGCAGCCAACGAGGGGCCGGGGAAAAACTGTTTTTT
cdr3_aa: CASSQRGAGEKLFF

j_call: TRBJ2-3
v_call: TRBV28
d_call: NA
clone_size: NA
cdr3_nt: TGTGCCAGCAGTTACCGAGATACGCAGTATTTT
cdr3_aa: CASSYRDTQYF